These 28 T cell receptor beta chains came from one sample sequenced in a study of intratumoral heterogeneity in liver cancer. TCRdb keeps only in-frame clones here, not all; method: immunoSEQ multiplex PCR. The table shows tens of thousands of clones, with around 67% occurring only once. The specimen was tumor-adjacent normal tissue, collected before any cancer treatment. All receptors derive from a woman in her seventies with hepatocellular carcinoma.

The V gene is TRBV6-2 or TRBV6-3, the J gene TRBJ2-2; TRBD2 might be the D (5 bases). The CDR3 extends over 17 amino acids. The germline V and J ends were trimmed by 6 bases and 0 bases, with 17 bases remaining between them. In germline, CDR1 is MNHEY, CDR2 SVGEGT. The CDR3 bases are TGTGCCAGCAGCCCTACTTCGGGGTCACCGAACACCGGGGAGCTGTTTTTT. It yields the protein CASSPTSGSPNTGELFF.

This rearrangement joins TRBV9 to TRBJ1-1; the D is unclear. Looked up from germline, CDR1 is SGDLS and CDR2 is YYNGEE. There are 13 residues in the CDR3. Trimming removed 0 bases at V and 1 base at J, with 4 bases between. The CDR3, as DNA: TGTGCCAGCAGCGTAGCAAGGAACACTGAAGCTTTCTTT. This encodes CASSVARNTEAFF.

The rearrangement joins TRBV30 to TRBJ1-1, with 11 bases identical to TRBD1. This CDR3 is 17 amino acids long. CDR1 is GTSNPN and CDR2 is SVGIG in the germline V gene (reference sequence). Trimming took 0 bases from V and 0 from J; bases not matched to a gene: 6. The CDR3 reads CAWSVGTGGSMNTEAFF. CDR3 in DNA: TGTGCCTGGAGTGTGGGGACAGGGGGATCAATGAACACTGAAGCTTTCTTT. Drawing the rest from reference TRBV30 and TRBJ1-1, the complete variable domain is SQTIHQWPATLVQPVGSPLSLECTVEGTSNPNLYWYRQAAGRGLQLLFYSVGIGQISSEVPQNLSASRPQDRQFILSSKKLLLSDSGFYLCAWSVGTGGSMNTEAFFGQGTRLTVV.

This chain connects TRBV21-1 to TRBJ2-5; the table's D call, TRBD2, has no DNA check behind it. TRBV21-1 is reported as a pseudogene. This CDR3 has 17 residues. This CDR3 is CASSKDVGTSRIQTQYF. The CDR3, as DNA: TGTGCCAGCAGCAAAGATGTAGGGACTAGTCGTATTCAGACCCAGTACTTC.

The chain has TRBV27 and TRBJ2-1, with 8 bases fitting TRBD2. This CDR3 has 13 residues. The ends lost 9 bases at V and 9 bases at J; junction bases unmatched: 10. Per germline, CDR1 MNHEY and CDR2 SMNVEV (reference sequence). The CDR3: CASSTGTRVEQFF. In DNA, the CDR3 is TGTGCCAGTTCCACCGGGACTAGAGTTGAGCAGTTCTTC.

This chain connects TRBV5-1 to TRBJ1-4, with TRBD1 matching 8 bases. Trimming removed 0 bases from V and 7 bases from J; junction bases left unmatched: 14. Germline CDR1 and CDR2: SGHRS and YFSETQ. This CDR3 spans 18 amino acids. CDR3 amino acids: CASSLAPPRTGRLEKLFF. The CDR3 coding sequence is TGCGCCAGCAGCTTGGCCCCGCCAAGGACAGGGAGGCTTGAAAAACTGTTTTTT.

V and J are TRBV6-5 and TRBJ2-1, with 7 positions matching TRBD2. This CDR3 has 15 amino acids. Trimming cost V 4 bases and J 5 bases; bases outside gene matches: 8. Looked up from germline, CDR1 is MNHEY and CDR2 is SVGAGI. The CDR3 sequence: CASSSFSSGHNEQFF. The CDR3 bases are TGTGCCAGCAGTTCTTTTTCTAGCGGTCACAATGAGCAGTTCTTC.

This sequence joins TRBV28 and TRBJ2-3, with D perhaps TRBD1 (5 bases). This CDR3 is 12 amino acids long. The ends were cut back, 5 bases at V and 7 bases at J, with 10 bases in the middle. CDR1 and CDR2 from the germline V gene are MDHEN and SYDVKM. The CDR3 here is CASSARDNTQYF. CDR3 sequence (DNA): TGTGCCAGCAGTGCCAGGGATAATACGCAGTATTTT.

V and J are TRBV5-6 and TRBJ1-2; no reliable D call. The CDR3 sequence is 14 residues long. CDR1 and CDR2 (germline): SGHDT, YYEEEE. V dropped 0 bases and J dropped 3 bases, with 9 bases sitting between them. CDR3: CASSLVGSYYGYTF. The CDR3 coding sequence is TGTGCCAGCAGCTTGGTAGGGAGCTACTATGGCTACACCTTC.

This chain uses TRBV27 with TRBJ2-7; D gene ambiguous. Trimming pared 0 bases from V and 3 bases from J, leaving 15 bases between. Germline CDR1 reads MNHEY; CDR2 reads SMNVEV (reference sequence). The CDR3 totals 16 residues. CDR3 coding DNA: TGTGCCAGCAGTTTATCTAGACCATCCACCTTCTACGAGCAGTACTTC. This sequence encodes CASSLSRPSTFYEQYF.

DNA for the CDR3: TGTGCTATAGGGACAGAGTACGAGCAGTACTTC. Protein sequence: CAIGTEYEQYF. The chain is built from TRBV28 and TRBJ2-7, with 7 bases fitting TRBD1. This CDR3 region has 11 residues. Germline V gives CDR1 MDHEN, CDR2 SYDVKM. Combining the CDR3 with reference TRBV28 and TRBJ2-7 gives the whole variable domain DVKVTQSSRYLVKRTGEKVFLECVQDMDHENMFWYRQDPGLGLRLIYFSYDVKMKEKGDIPEGYSVSREKKERFSLILESASTNQTSMYLCAIGTEYEQYFGPGTRLTVT.

CDR3 protein: CASSGDPGKETQYF. CDR3 nucleotide sequence: TGTGCCAGCAGCGGTGATCCCGGGAAAGAGACCCAGTACTTC. The rearrangement links TRBV5-4 to TRBJ2-5, with D maybe TRBD2 (5 bases). Per the germline V gene, CDR1 is SGHNT and CDR2 is YYREEE (reference sequence). The V end lost 4 bases, the J end lost 3 bases, and 13 bases lay between the germline ends. The CDR3 is made up of 14 amino acids.

The V gene is TRBV27, the J gene TRBJ1-2; 8 positions agree with TRBD1. CDR1 is MNHEY and CDR2 is SMNVEV in the germline V gene (reference sequence). V trimming: 5 bases; J trimming: 4 bases; junction bases outside the gene matches: 9. The CDR3 runs to 15 residues. In DNA, the CDR3 is TGTGCCAGCAGTACCATTGGACAGGGCCGCTATGGCTACACCTTC. It translates to CASSTIGQGRYGYTF.

The rearrangement joins TRBV6-6 to TRBJ2-1; D might be TRBD1 or TRBD2, each matching 5 bases. Trimming cost V 0 bases and J 5 bases, with 14 bases left between them. From germline, CDR1 is MNHNY and CDR2 SVGAGI (reference sequence). The CDR3 extends over 16 amino acids. CDR3 amino acids: CASSYSKWDPNNEQFF. CDR3 bases: TGTGCCAGCAGTTACTCGAAGTGGGACCCTAACAATGAGCAGTTCTTC.

The V and J genes are TRBV7-3 and TRBJ1-1; D not certain. The V end was cut by 5 bases, the J end by 0 bases, with 13 bases between. Germline V gene sequence: CDR1 SGHTA, CDR2 FQGTGA. This CDR3 is built from 15 residues. In DNA form, the CDR3 reads TGTGCCAGCAGCCCAAAGGCAGTGATGAACACTGAAGCTTTCTTT. Amino acid sequence: CASSPKAVMNTEAFF.

V is TRBV2 and J is TRBJ2-2, with 9 bases matching TRBD2. Germline trimming cut 6 bases from V and 0 bases from J; bases unmatched to any gene: 11. Germline V gene lookup returns CDR1 SNHLY and CDR2 FYNNEI. This CDR3 has 18 residues. The CDR3 reads CASRALGGGRANTGELFF. CDR3 DNA sequence: TGTGCCAGCAGGGCACTAGGGGGCGGGAGGGCGAACACCGGGGAGCTGTTTTTT.

This chain links TRBV12-3 or TRBV12-4 with TRBJ1-5; D may be TRBD1 (5 bases). This CDR3 has 13 amino acids. V dropped 6 bases and J dropped 2 bases, with 8 bases sitting between them. CDR3 in amino acids: CASRQQGNQPQHF. CDR3 DNA sequence: TGTGCCAGCAGACAACAGGGCAATCAGCCCCAGCATTTT.

The sample holds a few counts of this clone. CDR3 nucleotides: TGTGCCAACCCGACTCATTCCTACGAGCAGTACTTC. Translating gives CANPTHSYEQYF. The J gene is TRBJ2-7, the V gene TRBV6-7; D remains ambiguous. TRBV6-7 is marked as an open reading frame, function uncertain. V lost 10 bases to trimming and J lost 1 base, with 11 bases between them. The length of the CDR3 is 12 residues.

The chain has TRBV5-8 and TRBJ1-4; 7 bases fit TRBD1. CDR1 and CDR2 (germline): SGHTS, YDEGEE. Germline trimming cut 7 bases from V and 7 bases from J; bases unmatched to any gene: 10. This CDR3 is built from 14 residues. In DNA form, the CDR3 reads TGTGCCAGCGGCGCCTGGGGGACAGCTGAAAAACTGTTTTTT. Amino acids: CASGAWGTAEKLFF.

The V and J genes are TRBV5-5 and TRBJ2-7; D may be TRBD1 (5 bases). Trimming cost V 3 bases and J 3 bases, with 16 bases left between them. The CDR3 is 15 amino acids. Per the germline V gene, CDR1 is SGHKS and CDR2 is YYEKEE (reference sequence). DNA of the CDR3: TGTGCCAGCAGCTGGCAGGGAACACCCATCTACGAGCAGTACTTC. Translating gives CASSWQGTPIYEQYF.

In this sample, this clone turned up a few times. Other DNA sequences in the same sample also yield this CDR3. The chain couples TRBV28 to TRBJ2-7, with D hard to call. Trimming shortened V by 4 bases and J by 2 bases, and 6 bases separated the two germline ends. Germline V gives CDR1 MDHEN, CDR2 SYDVKM. This CDR3 comprises 12 residues. The CDR3: CASSSRTYEQYF. DNA of the CDR3: TGTGCCAGCAGTTCAAGGACCTACGAGCAGTACTTC.

This clone was recorded a few times. CDR3 protein: CASSLGGSYNEQFF. CDR3 coding DNA: TGTGCCAGCAGCCTCGGTGGCTCCTACAATGAGCAGTTCTTC. The V gene is TRBV7-9, the J gene TRBJ2-1; no clear D gene. V dropped 5 bases and J dropped 0 bases, with 8 bases sitting between them. The germline V gene has CDR1 SEHNR and CDR2 FQNEAQ (reference sequence). CDR3 size: 14 residues.

V usage is TRBV6-5 and J usage is TRBJ1-1, with no clear D. Germline-derived CDR1 and CDR2 are MNHEY and SVGAGI. The CDR3 has 13 residues. Trimming left V 4 bases short and J 1 base short, with 7 bases between. The CDR3 coding sequence is TGTGCCAGCAGTTCCAGACAGAACACTGAAGCTTTCTTT. Translation: CASSSRQNTEAFF.

V and J are TRBV2 and TRBJ2-5; 11 nucleotides match TRBD2. This CDR3 is built from 16 residues. V lost 6 bases and J lost 3; bases outside the gene matches: 9. Germline V CDR1 and CDR2: SNHLY, FYNNEI. This chain's CDR3 is CASRYGSLAGEETQYF. The CDR3 region has the DNA TGTGCCAGCAGGTATGGGTCACTAGCGGGAGAAGAGACCCAGTACTTC. The complete variable domain, with remaining parts taken from reference TRBV2 and TRBJ2-5, reads EPEVTQTPSHQVTQMGQEVILRCVPISNHLYFYWYRQILGQKVEFLVSFYNNEISEKSEIFDDQFSVERPDGSNFTLKIRSTKLEDSAMYFCASRYGSLAGEETQYFGPGTRLLVL.

The rearrangement uses TRBV18 and TRBJ2-5; perhaps TRBD2 as D (5 bases). This CDR3 is built from 15 residues. Germline-derived CDR1 and CDR2 are KGHSH and LQKENI. V was shortened by 3 bases and J by 8 bases, with 19 bases between the two germline ends. The CDR3 loop is CASSPVGGPRDTQYF. CDR3 bases: TGTGCCAGCTCACCGGTCGGAGGCCCAAGGGATACCCAGTACTTC.

The chain is built from TRBV30 and TRBJ1-1; D possibly corresponds to TRBD1 (6 bases). The germline V and J ends were trimmed by 4 bases and 8 bases, with 14 bases remaining between them. The CDR3 runs 12 residues. Germline CDR1 and CDR2: GTSNPN and SVGIG (reference sequence). CDR3 region: CAWNRVLREAFF. The DNA of the CDR3 is TGTGCCTGGAACAGGGTTTTAAGGGAAGCTTTCTTT.

This chain links TRBV27 with TRBJ1-2; D is uncertain. Trimming removed 0 bases from V and 7 bases from J, with 12 bases in between. The CDR3 runs to 14 residues. In germline, CDR1 is MNHEY, CDR2 SMNVEV (reference sequence). CDR3 region: CASSLSLGSVGYTF. The CDR3, as DNA: TGTGCCAGCAGTTTATCTCTGGGTTCAGTTGGCTACACCTTC.

This sequence joins TRBV6-1 and TRBJ2-2; D possibly uses TRBD1 or TRBD2 (5 bases each). Germline-derived CDR1 and CDR2 are MNHNS and SASEGT. The CDR3 extends over 13 amino acids. Trimming removed 3 bases from V and 6 bases from J, with 8 bases in between. CDR3 amino acids: CASSDRGAGELFF. Here the CDR3 DNA reads TGTGCCAGCAGTGACCGAGGGGCCGGGGAGCTGTTTTTT.